Shown below are 7 T cell receptor beta chains from a single sample sequenced in a study of PD-L1 blockade in urothelial cancer. This sample's time point: pretreatment peripheral blood. Some clones are missing from TCRdb's copy, which holds only in-frame ones; the method was immunoSEQ multiplex PCR. This table has 75,000 to 95,000 clones, around four fifths appearing once. The sequencing used PBMCs, collected around atezolizumab (anti-PD-L1) treatment. These receptors all stem from a man aged 40-55 years with urothelial cancer.

V gene TRBV7-2 combines with J gene TRBJ1-1; no reliable D call. Germline CDR1 is SGHTA and CDR2 is FQGNSA. Trimming stripped 4 bases from V and 6 bases from J, with 9 bases between. This CDR3 comprises 12 residues. This CDR3 reads CASSSSFPEAFF. CDR3 in DNA: TGTGCCAGCAGCTCCTCGTTTCCTGAAGCTTTCTTT.

The chain has TRBV11-2 and TRBJ2-1; 8 bases fit TRBD2. Germline assignment: CDR1 SGHAT and CDR2 FQNNGV. The CDR3 length is 14 residues. The ends lost 1 base at V and 9 bases at J; junction bases unmatched: 5. The CDR3 DNA is TGTGCCAGCAGCTTAGCGGGAGGGCAAGTTGAGCAGTTCTTC. It is translated as CASSLAGGQVEQFF. Combining the CDR3 with reference TRBV11-2 and TRBJ2-1 gives the whole variable domain EAGVAQSPRYKIIEKRQSVAFWCNPISGHATLYWYQQILGQGPKLLIQFQNNGVVDDSQLPKDRFSAERLKGVDSTLKIQPAKLEDSAVYLCASSLAGGQVEQFFGPGTRLTVL.

V gene TRBV27 combines with J gene TRBJ2-3, with D possibly matching TRBD2 (7 bases). V was clipped by 3 bases and J by 4 bases, with 11 bases between them. The CDR3 runs 14 residues. From germline, CDR1 is MNHEY and CDR2 SMNVEV (reference sequence). The CDR3 coding sequence is TGTGCCAGCAGTTTGAAAGGGGGGGCAGATACGCAGTATTTT. Translating it yields CASSLKGGADTQYF.

This clone was detected only a few times. V and J are TRBV7-9 and TRBJ1-2, with 9 bases lining up with TRBD1. Germline CDR1 SEHNR, CDR2 FQNEAQ (reference sequence). Unmatched junction bases numbered 12, after V lost 0 bases and J lost 4 bases. The CDR3 is 18 amino acids. The CDR3 DNA sequence: TGTGCCAGCAGCTTAGCGCGGGACATTACAGGGGGCATCTATGGCTACACCTTC. This encodes CASSLARDITGGIYGYTF.

This chain links TRBV27 with TRBJ1-1, with TRBD1 matching over 8 bases. This CDR3 region has 14 residues. Germline trimming cut 3 bases from V and 5 bases from J; bases unmatched to any gene: 5. Germline CDR1 reads MNHEY; CDR2 reads SMNVEV (reference sequence). The CDR3 reads CASSFFRGRTEAFF. Written as DNA, the CDR3 is TGTGCCAGCAGTTTCTTCAGGGGGCGTACTGAAGCTTTCTTT.

The rearrangement joins TRBV5-1 to TRBJ2-2; D remains ambiguous. The V and J ends lost 0 bases and 7 bases respectively, with 7 bases between them. Germline assignment: CDR1 SGHRS and CDR2 YFSETQ. The CDR3 is 13 residues long. The CDR3 DNA reads TGCGCCAGCAGCTTGGCCGAGGACGGGGAGCTGTTTTTT. This codes for CASSLAEDGELFF.

The chain carries TRBV27 and TRBJ1-1; 7 nucleotides agree with TRBD1. The CDR3 runs 14 residues. CDR1 and CDR2 from the germline V gene are MNHEY and SMNVEV (reference sequence). The ends lost 2 bases at V and 4 bases at J; junction bases unmatched: 4. CDR3 sequence: CASSLVRGITEAFF. CDR3 coding DNA: TGTGCCAGCAGTTTAGTCAGGGGGATCACTGAAGCTTTCTTT.